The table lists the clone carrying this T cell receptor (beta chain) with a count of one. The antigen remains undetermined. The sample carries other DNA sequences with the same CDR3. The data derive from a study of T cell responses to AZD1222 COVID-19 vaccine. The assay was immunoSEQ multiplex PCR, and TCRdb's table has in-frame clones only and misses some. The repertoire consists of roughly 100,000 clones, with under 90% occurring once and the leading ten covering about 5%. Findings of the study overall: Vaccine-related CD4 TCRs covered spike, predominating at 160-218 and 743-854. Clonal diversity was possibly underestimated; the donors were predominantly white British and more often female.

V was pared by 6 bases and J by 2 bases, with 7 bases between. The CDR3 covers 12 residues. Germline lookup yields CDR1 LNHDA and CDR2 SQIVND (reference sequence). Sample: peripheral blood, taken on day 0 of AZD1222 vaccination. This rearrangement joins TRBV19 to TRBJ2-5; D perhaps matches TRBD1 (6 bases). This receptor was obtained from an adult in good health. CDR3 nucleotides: TGTGCCAGTAGAAGGGGGCAAGAGACCCAGTACTTC. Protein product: CASRRGQETQYF.